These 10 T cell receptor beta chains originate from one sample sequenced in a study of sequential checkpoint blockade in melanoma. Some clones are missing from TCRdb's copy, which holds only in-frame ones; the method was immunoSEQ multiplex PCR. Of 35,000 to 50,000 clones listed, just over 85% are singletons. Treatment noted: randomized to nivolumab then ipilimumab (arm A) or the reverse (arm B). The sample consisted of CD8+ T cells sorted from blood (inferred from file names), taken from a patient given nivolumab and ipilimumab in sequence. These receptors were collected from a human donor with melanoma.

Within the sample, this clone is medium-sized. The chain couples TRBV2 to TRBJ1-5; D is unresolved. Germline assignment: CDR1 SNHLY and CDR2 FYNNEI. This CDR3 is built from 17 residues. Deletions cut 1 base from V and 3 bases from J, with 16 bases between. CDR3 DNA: TGTGCCAGCAGTGAAGGTGCGGGGAAAATAGACAATCAGCCCCAGCATTTT. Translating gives CASSEGAGKIDNQPQHF.

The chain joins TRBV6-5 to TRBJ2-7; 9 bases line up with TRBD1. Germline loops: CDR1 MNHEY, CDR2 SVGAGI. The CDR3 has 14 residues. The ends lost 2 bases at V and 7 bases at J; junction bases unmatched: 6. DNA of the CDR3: TGTGCCAGCAGTTACGGGACAGGGAGGGGAGAGCAGTACTTC. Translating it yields CASSYGTGRGEQYF.

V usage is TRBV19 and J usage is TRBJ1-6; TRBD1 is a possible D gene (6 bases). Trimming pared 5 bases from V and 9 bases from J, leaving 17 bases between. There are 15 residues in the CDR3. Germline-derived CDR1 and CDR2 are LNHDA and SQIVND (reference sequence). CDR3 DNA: TGTGCCAGTAGTTTAGGGGGGCGCGTGAGTTCACCCCTCCACTTT. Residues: CASSLGGRVSSPLHF.

CDR3 sequence (DNA): TGTGCCAGCAGCCCGAGTCCCGGGAGAGAGCAGTTCTTC. It yields the protein CASSPSPGREQFF. V gene TRBV7-8 combines with J gene TRBJ2-1; D is possibly TRBD2 (6 bases). From germline, CDR1 is SGHVS and CDR2 FQNEAQ. V was trimmed by 5 bases and J by 10 bases, leaving 15 bases between them. This CDR3 has 13 amino acids.

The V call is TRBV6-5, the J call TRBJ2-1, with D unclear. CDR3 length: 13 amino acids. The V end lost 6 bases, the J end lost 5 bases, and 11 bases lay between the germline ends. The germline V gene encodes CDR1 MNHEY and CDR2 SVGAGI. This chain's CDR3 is CASSPPKNNEQFF. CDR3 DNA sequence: TGTGCCAGCAGCCCCCCTAAGAACAATGAGCAGTTCTTC.

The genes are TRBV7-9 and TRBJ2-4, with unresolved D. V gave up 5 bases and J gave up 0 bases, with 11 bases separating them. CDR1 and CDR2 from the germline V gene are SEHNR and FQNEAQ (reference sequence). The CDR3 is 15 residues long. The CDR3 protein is CASSRQVLAKNIQYF. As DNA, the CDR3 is TGTGCCAGCAGCCGCCAGGTTTTAGCCAAAAACATTCAGTACTTC.

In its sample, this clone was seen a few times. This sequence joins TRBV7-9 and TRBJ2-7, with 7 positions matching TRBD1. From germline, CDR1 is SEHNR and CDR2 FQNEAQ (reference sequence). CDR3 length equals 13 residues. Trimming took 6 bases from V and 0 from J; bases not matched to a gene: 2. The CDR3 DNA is TGTGCCAGCAGTGGGACAGCCTCCTACGAGCAGTACTTC. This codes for CASSGTASYEQYF.

In DNA, the CDR3 is TGTGCCAGCAGCCTGATTAGCGGAAGCTCCTACAATGAGCAGTTCTTC. Translation: CASSLISGSSYNEQFF. The chain couples TRBV7-3 to TRBJ2-1; D possibly corresponds to TRBD2 (6 bases). The CDR3 length is 16 residues. Trimming cost V 5 bases and J 0 bases, with 14 bases left between them. Germline CDR1 and CDR2: SGHTA and FQGTGA.

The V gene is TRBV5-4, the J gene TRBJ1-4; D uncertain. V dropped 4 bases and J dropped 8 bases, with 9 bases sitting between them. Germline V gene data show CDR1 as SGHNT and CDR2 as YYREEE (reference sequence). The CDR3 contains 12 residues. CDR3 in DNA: TGTGCCAGCAGCCTCCTCGGGGAAAAACTGTTTTTT. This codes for CASSLLGEKLFF.

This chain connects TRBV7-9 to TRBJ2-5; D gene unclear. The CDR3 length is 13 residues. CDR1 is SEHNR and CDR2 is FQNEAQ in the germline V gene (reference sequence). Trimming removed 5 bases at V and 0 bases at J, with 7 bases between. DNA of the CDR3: TGTGCCAGCAGCCCTCAGAACCAAGAGACCCAGTACTTC. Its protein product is CASSPQNQETQYF.